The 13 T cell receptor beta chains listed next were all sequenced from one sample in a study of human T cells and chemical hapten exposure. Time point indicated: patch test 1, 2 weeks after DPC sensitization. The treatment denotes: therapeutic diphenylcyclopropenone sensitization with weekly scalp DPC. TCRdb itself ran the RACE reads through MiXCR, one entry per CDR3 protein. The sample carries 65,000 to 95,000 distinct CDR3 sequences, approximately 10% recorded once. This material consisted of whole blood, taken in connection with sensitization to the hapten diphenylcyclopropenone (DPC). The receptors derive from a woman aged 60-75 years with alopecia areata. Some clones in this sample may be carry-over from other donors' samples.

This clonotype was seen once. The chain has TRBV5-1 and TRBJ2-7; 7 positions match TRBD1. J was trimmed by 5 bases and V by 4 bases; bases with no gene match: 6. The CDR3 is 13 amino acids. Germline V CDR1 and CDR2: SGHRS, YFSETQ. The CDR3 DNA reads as TGCGCCAGCAGCCAAACAGGGGTGGACGAGCAGTACTTC. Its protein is CASSQTGVDEQYF.

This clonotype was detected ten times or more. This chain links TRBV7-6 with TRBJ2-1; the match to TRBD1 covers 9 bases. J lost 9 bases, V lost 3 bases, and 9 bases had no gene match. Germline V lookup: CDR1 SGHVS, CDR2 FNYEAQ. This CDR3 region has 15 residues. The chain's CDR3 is CASSFGTGLLREQFF. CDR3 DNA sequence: TGTGCCAGCAGCTTCGGGACAGGGTTATTACGTGAGCAGTTCTTC.

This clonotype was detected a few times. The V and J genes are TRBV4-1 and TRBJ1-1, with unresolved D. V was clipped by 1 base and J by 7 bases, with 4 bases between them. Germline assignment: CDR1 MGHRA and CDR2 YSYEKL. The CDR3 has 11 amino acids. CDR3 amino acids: CASSQGGEAFF. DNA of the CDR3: TGCGCCAGCAGCCAAGGAGGTGAAGCTTTCTTT.

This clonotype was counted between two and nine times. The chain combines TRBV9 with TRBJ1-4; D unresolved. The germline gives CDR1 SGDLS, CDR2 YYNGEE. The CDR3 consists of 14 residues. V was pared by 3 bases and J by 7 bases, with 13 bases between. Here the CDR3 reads CASSASMAGEKLFF. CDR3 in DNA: TGTGCCAGCAGCGCAAGCATGGCGGGTGAAAAACTGTTTTTT. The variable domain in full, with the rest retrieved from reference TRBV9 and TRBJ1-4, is DSGVTQTPKHLITATGQRVTLRCSPRSGDLSVYWYQQSLDQGLQFLIQYYNGEERAKGNILERFSAQQFPDLHSELNLSSLELGDSALYFCASSASMAGEKLFFGSGTQLSVL.

CDR3 sequence reads: CASSGPPRTDTQYF. The CDR3 region has the DNA TGTGCCAGTTCAGGTCCCCCCCGCACAGATACGCAGTATTTT. The chain links TRBV14 to TRBJ2-3; D remains unclear. This CDR3 has 14 amino acids. V gave up 9 bases and J gave up 1 base, with 14 bases separating them. CDR1 SGHDN and CDR2 FVKESK come from the germline V gene.

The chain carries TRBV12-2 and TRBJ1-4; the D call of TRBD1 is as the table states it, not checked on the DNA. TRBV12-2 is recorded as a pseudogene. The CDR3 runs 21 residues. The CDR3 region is CASRLAGGQKTPTTTNEKLFF. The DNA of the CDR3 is TGTGCAAGTCGCTTAGCCGGGGGACAGAAGACCCCTACAACAACTAATGAAAAACTGTTTTTT.

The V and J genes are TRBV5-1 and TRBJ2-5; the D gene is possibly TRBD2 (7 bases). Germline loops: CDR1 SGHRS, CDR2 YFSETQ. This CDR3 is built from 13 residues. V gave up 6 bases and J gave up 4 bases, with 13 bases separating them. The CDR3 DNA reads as TGCGCCAGCACCCCCGGGGGGCGAGAGACCCAGTACTTC. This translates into CASTPGGRETQYF. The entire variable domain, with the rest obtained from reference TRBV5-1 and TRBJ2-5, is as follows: KAGVTQTPRYLIKTRGQQVTLSCSPISGHRSVSWYQQTPGQGLQFLFEYFSETQRNKGNFPGRFSGRQFSNSRSEMNVSTLELGDSALYLCASTPGGRETQYFGPGTRLLVL.

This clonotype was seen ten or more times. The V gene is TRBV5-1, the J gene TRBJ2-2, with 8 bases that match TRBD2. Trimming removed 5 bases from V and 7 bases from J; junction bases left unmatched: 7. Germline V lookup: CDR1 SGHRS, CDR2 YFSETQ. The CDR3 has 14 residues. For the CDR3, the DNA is TGCGCCAGCAGAGGGACTAGGTCTGACGGGGAGCTGTTTTTT. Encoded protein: CASRGTRSDGELFF. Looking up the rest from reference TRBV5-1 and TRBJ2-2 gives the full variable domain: KAGVTQTPRYLIKTRGQQVTLSCSPISGHRSVSWYQQTPGQGLQFLFEYFSETQRNKGNFPGRFSGRQFSNSRSEMNVSTLELGDSALYLCASRGTRSDGELFFGEGSRLTVL.

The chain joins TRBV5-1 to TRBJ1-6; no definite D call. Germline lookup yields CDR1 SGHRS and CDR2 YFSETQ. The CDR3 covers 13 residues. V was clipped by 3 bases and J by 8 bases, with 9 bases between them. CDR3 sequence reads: CASSYQSHSPLHF. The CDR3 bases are TGCGCCAGCAGCTATCAGTCTCATTCACCCCTCCACTTT.

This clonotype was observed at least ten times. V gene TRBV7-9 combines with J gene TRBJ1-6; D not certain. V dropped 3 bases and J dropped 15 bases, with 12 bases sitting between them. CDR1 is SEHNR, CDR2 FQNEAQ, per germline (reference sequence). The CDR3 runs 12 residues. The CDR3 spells CASSFIGEVLHF. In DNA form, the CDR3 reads TGTGCCAGCAGCTTTATTGGGGAGGTCCTCCACTTT.

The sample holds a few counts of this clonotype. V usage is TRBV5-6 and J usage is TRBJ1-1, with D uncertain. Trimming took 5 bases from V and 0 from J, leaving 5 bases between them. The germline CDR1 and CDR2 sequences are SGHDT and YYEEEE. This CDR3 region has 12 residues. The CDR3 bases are TGTGCCAGCAGGAGAATGAACACTGAAGCTTTCTTT. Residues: CASRRMNTEAFF.

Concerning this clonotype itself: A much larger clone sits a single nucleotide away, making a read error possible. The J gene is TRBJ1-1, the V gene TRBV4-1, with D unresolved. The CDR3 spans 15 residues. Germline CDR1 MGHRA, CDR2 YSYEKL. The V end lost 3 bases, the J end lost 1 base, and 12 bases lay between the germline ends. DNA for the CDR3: TGCGCCAGCAGCCATGGACTCTTCCAGAACACTGAAGCTTTCTTT. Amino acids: CASSHGLFQNTEAFF.

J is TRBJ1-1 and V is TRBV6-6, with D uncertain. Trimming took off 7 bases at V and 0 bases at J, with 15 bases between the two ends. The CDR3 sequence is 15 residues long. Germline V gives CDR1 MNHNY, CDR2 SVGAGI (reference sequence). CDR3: CASTRQDTMNTEAFF. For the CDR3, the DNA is TGTGCCAGCACCCGCCAGGATACCATGAACACTGAAGCTTTCTTT.